This T cell receptor beta chain derives from a study of identical twins. Germline V gene sequence: CDR1 SGHKS, CDR2 YYEKEE (reference sequence). V shed 5 bases and J shed 6 bases, with 14 bases lying between them. This CDR3 is 14 amino acids long. TCRdb redid the calling of the 5' RACE reads with MiXCR, one entry per CDR3 protein. In the table there are 700,000 to 950,000 distinct CDR3 sequences, around 12% of which are singletons. These data also featured in a second study, about yellow fever vaccine responses in identical twins.

The clonotype comes from a woman aged 18-35 years in good health. The source material was PBMCs. The V and J genes are TRBV5-5 and TRBJ2-2; no firm D call. The CDR3 loop reads CASSQFDLAGELFF. CDR3 bases: TGTGCCAGCAGTCAATTTGATCTTGCCGGGGAGCTGTTTTTT. Together with reference TRBV5-5 and TRBJ2-2, the CDR3 gives the full variable domain: DAGVTQSPTHLIKTRGQQVTLRCSPISGHKSVSWYQQVLGQGPQFIFQYYEKEERGRGNFPDRFSARQFPNYSSELNVNALLLGDSALYLCASSQFDLAGELFFGEGSRLTVL.